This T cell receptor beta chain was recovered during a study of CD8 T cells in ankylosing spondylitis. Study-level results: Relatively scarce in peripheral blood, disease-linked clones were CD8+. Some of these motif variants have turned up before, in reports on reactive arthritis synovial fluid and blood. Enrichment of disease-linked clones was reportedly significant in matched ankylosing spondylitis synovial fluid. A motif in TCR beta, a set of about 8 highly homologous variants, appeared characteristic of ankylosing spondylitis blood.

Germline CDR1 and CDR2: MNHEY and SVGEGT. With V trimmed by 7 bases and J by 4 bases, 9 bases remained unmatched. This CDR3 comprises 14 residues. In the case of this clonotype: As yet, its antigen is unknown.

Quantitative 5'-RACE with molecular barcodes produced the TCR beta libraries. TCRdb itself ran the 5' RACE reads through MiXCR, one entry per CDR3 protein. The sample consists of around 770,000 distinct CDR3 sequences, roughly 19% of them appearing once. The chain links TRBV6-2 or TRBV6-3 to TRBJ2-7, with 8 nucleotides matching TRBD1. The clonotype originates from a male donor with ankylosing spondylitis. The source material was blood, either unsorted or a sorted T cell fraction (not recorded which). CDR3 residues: CASTPGQGLYEQYF. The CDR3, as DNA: TGTGCCAGCACCCCTGGACAGGGTTTGTACGAGCAGTACTTC.